This T cell receptor delta chain was profiled in a study of γδ T cells in repeated Plasmodium falciparum infection. General study points: Vdelta2-negative gammadelta repertoires, largely Vdelta1+, seemingly showed infection-driven waves of new clonal selection.

This clone has at least ten counts. Its antigen is unidentified. TCRdb attributes to this sequence the protein of a much larger clone, which differs from the DNA translation at residue 10; a read error is likely, and the protein displayed is translated from the DNA. Flow sorting of PBMC yielded separate Vgamma9/Vdelta2+ and Vdelta2-negative gammadelta T cell populations for bulk repertoire analysis. The V segment lost 0 bases and the J segment 0 bases; nucleotides outside the gene matches: 26. Germline-derived CDR1 and CDR2 are GEAIGNYY and EKD. This CDR3 region has 24 residues. TCRdb re-called the multiplex PCR reads using CATT. The repertoire has about 51,000 delta-chain clones, approximately 1.8% of them found once; the top ten carry around 25%.

The TCR sequence derives from a pool of human donors (malaria-infected and uninfected, not separated). What was sequenced was gamma-delta T cells from blood. This chain joins TRDV2 and TRDJ1, with 11 bases identical to TRDD3. TCRdb offers no J gene call, so here the DNA was matched to germline to obtain one. Written as DNA, the CDR3 is TGTGCCTGTGACACCGTTATCCCTTACCCAGACTGGGGGATAGGAACGAATTACACCGATAAACTCATCTTT. Translating gives CACDTVIPYPDWGIGTNYTDKLIF.